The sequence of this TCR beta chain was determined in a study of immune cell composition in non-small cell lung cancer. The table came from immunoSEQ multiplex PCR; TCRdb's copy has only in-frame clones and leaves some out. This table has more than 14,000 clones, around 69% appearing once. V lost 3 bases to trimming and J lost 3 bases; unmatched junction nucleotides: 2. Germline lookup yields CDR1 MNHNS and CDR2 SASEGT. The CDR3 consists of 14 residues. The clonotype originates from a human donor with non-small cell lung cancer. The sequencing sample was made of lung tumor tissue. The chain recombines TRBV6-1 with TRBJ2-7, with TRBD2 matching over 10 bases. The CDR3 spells CASSEGLAYYEQYF. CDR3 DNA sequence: TGTGCCAGCAGTGAGGGACTAGCGTACTACGAGCAGTACTTC.